The T cell receptor beta chain under discussion was sequenced for a study of control samples from healthy donors and cancer patients. CDR3 size: 12 residues. Per germline, CDR1 SGHRS and CDR2 YFSETQ. Trimming removed 5 bases from V and 6 bases from J; junction bases left unmatched: 3. Sequencing used immunoSEQ multiplex PCR; TCRdb keeps in-frame clones, though not all of them. This sample has under 300,000 clones, with almost 85% found just once. Material for sequencing was PBMCs. This TCR was recovered from a woman aged 60-75 years with lung cancer. V usage is TRBV5-1 and J usage is TRBJ2-7, with 9 bases lining up with TRBD2. The CDR3 loop reads CASRSGRSEQYF. For the CDR3, the DNA is TGCGCCAGCAGGAGCGGGAGGTCCGAGCAGTACTTC.